This TCR beta chain was identified in a study of shared clonotypes between healthy human individuals (TCRdb year 2020). Looking at the study overall: Two women and a few men aged 18 to 49 years were included in the cohort. To estimate repertoire size and how much clonotype sharing occurs between individuals, the study deeply sequenced the blood TCR repertoires of about five healthy adults. Different laboratories and diverse techniques were used to prepare libraries and sequence TCR repertoires, to increase sequencing depth and limit assay-specific biases. Between about 0.9 and 10 billion PBMCs per donor were obtained by leukapheresis. Findings and caveats that apply to the study as a whole: Pairwise subsampling indicated that sequencing depth was expected to affect the degree of clonotype sharing among donors. Only blood was sampled, and tissue TCR repertoires likely differ from those in blood. The genetic and exposure-history diversity represented was limited by the small number of donors.

The germline V gene supplies CDR1 SGDLS and CDR2 YYNGEE. Trimming leaves V shorter by 0 bases and J shorter by 2 bases, with the junction holding 4 bases beyond the gene matches. The CDR3 numbers 15 residues from cysteine through phenylalanine. Of the read, only the CDR3 DNA is kept; its 45 bases are in frame from base 1. This clone was observed a few times. It lacks a known antigen. No much larger clonotype is one base removed from it; base qualities were not supplied. Donors were healthy HIV-negative adults with no recently reported acute infections or vaccinations. Only Caucasian adults living in Nashville, Tennessee, USA were represented among the donors. In the unsorted samples, some 100 million PBMCs were counted, and genomic DNA was extracted using the QIAamp DNA Blood Mini kit. Blood was obtained by leukapheresis, after which PBMCs were separated by Ficoll-Histopaque density gradient centrifugation and cryopreserved in liquid nitrogen vapor phase.

TCR CDR3 regions were amplified from genomic DNA by multiplex PCR using the deep immunoSEQ assay. Extracted genomic DNA from each cell subset was spread evenly across all wells of several immunoSEQ 96-well plates, with each plate serving as a replicate. For unsorted PBMC, roughly 300 ng of genomic DNA, equivalent to around 30,000 T cell genomes, went into each replicate PCR. Genomic DNA from unsorted PBMC was sequenced over ten immunoSEQ deep assay plates. The purified libraries were quantified using a Qubit 3.0 fluorometer, sized with a Bioanalyzer 2100, and then quantified again using the KAPA Library Quantification kit. Each immunoSEQ 96-well plate was sequenced on its own single-read 150-cycle Illumina NextSeq 550 flow cell. Processing in the source paper ran as follows. Because the immunoSEQ output held only junctional sequences and lacked quality scores, the filtering could not match the filtering applied to full-length reads. To assign V/J genes and CDR3, sequences were annotated against IMGT germline references using PyIR, a Python wrapper for IgBLAST v1.9. Any read was removed if the V/J assignment was weak (E-value above 1e-6), the CDR3 was missing, or the read contained stop codons, out-of-frame junctions, or ambiguous translated residues. A V3J clonotype was defined by an identical inferred V gene, J gene, and CDR3 amino acid sequence. Percentage overlap between repertoires was calculated by dividing the number of shared unique clonotypes by the size of the smaller repertoire. Three approaches were used to assess repertoire richness: RTK rarefaction, the Chao1 estimator, and Recon v2.1 estimates of unobserved clonotypes. Entries here come from immuneACCESS through TCRdb and include only in-frame sequences with V and J called. Some clones fail to appear in such tables; in the studies checked, an unresolved V gene covers under half of the shortfall, and the cause of the remainder is unknown. V and J calls and clone size are given by that table; D and trimming were obtained from the DNA. This sample gives 450,000 to 500,000 clones in total; 65% to 85% of them show up just once. The ten most abundant clones make up 10% to 15% of the sample.

This TCR came from a woman between 40 and 55 years old in good health. Some clones in this sample may be carry-over from other donors' samples. The sequenced sample was PBMCs. The sequence is built from TRBV9 and TRBJ2-7, with 8 bases in between that match TRBD1. The DNA sequence follows: TGTGCCAGCAGCGTAGGCGACAGGGGTACCTACGAGCAGTACTTC. It specifies CASSVGDRGTYEQYF.